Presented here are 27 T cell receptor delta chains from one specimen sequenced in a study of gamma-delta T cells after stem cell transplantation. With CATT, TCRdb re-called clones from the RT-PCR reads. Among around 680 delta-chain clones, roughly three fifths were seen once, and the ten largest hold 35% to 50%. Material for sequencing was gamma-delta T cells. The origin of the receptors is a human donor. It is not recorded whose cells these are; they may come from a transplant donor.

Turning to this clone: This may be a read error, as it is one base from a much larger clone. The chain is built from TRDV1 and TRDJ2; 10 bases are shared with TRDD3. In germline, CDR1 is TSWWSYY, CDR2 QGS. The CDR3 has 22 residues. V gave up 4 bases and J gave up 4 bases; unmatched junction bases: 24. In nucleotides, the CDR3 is TGTGCTCTTGGGGGTTTTCCTATTGCCTGGGGGATAGAAGTGGTTGGGACAGCACAACTCTTCTTT. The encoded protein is CALGGFPIAWGIEVVGTAQLFF.

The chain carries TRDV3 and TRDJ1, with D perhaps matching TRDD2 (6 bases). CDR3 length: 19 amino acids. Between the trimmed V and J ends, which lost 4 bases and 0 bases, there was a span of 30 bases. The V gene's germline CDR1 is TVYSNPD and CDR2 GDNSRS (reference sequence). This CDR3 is CACLGLLQARSRYTDKLIF. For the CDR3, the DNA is TGTGCCTGCCTAGGGCTCCTACAGGCCAGGTCCCGGTACACCGATAAACTCATCTTT.

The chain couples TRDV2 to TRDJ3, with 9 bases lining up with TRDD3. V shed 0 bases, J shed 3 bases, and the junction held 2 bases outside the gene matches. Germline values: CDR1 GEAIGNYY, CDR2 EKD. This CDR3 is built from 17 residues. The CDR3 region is CACDTTGGNWDTRQMFF. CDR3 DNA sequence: TGTGCCTGTGACACCACTGGGGGAAACTGGGACACCCGACAGATGTTTTTC.

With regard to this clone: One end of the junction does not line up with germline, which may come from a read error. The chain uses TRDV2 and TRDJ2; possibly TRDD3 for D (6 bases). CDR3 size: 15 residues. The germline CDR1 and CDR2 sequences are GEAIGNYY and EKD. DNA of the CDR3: TGTGCCTGTGACACCGTGGGGGCTTTCTTGGCACACCTCTTCTTT. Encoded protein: CACDTVGAFLAHLFF.

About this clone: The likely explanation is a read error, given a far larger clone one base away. In DNA, the CDR3 is TGTGCCTGTGACAGGCTGCAGAGGTCTCCCGACACCGATAAACTCATCTTT. This encodes CACDRLQRSPDTDKLIF. This rearrangement joins TRDV2 to TRDJ1; no definite D call. This CDR3 spans 17 amino acids. Germline CDR1 is GEAIGNYY and CDR2 is EKD. Trimming pared 2 bases from V and 0 bases from J, leaving 18 bases between.

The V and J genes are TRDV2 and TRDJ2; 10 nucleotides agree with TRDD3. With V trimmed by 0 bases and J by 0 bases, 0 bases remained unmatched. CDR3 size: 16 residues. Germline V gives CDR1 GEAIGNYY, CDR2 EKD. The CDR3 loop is CACDTLGDTLTAQLFF. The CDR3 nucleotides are TGTGCCTGTGACACCCTGGGGGATACTTTGACAGCACAACTCTTCTTT.

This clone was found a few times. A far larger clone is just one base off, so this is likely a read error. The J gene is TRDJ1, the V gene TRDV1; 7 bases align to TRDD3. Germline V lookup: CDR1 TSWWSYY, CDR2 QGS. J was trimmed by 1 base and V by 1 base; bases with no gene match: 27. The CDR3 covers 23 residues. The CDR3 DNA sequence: TGTGCTCTTGGGGAACAATCTCACTCCTGGGGGGTACTAAACCGGGATGGCACCGATAAACTCATCTTT. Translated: CALGEQSHSWGVLNRDGTDKLIF.

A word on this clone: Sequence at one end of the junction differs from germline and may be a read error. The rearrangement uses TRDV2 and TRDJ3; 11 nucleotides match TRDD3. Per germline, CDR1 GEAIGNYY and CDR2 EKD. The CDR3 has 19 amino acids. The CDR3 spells CAWDTVLGDRSWDTRQMFF. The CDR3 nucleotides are TGTGCCTGGGACACTGTACTGGGGGATAGATCCTGGGACACCCGACAGATGTTTTTC.

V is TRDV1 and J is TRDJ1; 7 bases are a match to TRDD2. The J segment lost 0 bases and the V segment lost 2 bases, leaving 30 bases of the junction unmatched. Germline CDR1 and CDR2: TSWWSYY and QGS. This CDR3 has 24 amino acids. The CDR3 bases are TGTGCTCTTGGGGAATTCTCGCTTGCCTTCCTCCCTTCAGTTACTGTTCTGTACACCGATAAACTCATCTTT. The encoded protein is CALGEFSLAFLPSVTVLYTDKLIF.

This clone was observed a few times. This CDR3 is CACDTALDWGIRSWDTRQMFF. The CDR3 bases are TGTGCCTGTGACACCGCCCTTGACTGGGGGATACGCTCCTGGGACACCCGACAGATGTTTTTC. V gene TRDV2 combines with J gene TRDJ3; 13 nucleotides align to TRDD3. Germline trimming cut 0 bases from V and 0 bases from J; bases unmatched to any gene: 7. The CDR3 has 21 amino acids. Per the germline V gene, CDR1 is GEAIGNYY and CDR2 is EKD.

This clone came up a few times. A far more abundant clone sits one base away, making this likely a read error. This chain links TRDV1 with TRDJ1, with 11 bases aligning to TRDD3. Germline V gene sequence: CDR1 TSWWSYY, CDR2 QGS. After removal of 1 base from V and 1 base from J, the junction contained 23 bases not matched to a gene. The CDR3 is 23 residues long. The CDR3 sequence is CALGEQSHSWGILSRDGTDKLIF. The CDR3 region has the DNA TGTGCTCTTGGGGAACAATCTCACTCCTGGGGGATACTAAGCCGGGATGGCACCGATAAACTCATCTTT.

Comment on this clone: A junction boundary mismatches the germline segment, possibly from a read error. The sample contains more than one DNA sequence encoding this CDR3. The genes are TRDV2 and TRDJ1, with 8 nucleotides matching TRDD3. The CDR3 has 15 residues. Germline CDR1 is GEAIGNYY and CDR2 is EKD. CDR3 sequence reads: CACDTLGAPTDNLIF. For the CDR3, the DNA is TGTGCCTGTGATACACTGGGGGCCCCTACCGATAACCTCATCTTT.

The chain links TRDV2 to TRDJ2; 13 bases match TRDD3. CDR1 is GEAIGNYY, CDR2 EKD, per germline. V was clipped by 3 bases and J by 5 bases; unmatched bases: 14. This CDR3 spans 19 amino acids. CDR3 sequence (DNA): TGTGCCTGTGACTCTCTACTGGGGGATACGCAGATGTTTACAGCACAACTCTTCTTT. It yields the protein CACDSLLGDTQMFTAQLFF.

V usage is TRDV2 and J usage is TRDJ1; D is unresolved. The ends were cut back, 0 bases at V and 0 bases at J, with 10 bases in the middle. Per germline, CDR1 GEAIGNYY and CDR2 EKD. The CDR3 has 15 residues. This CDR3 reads CACDTVSLHTDKLIF. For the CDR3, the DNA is TGTGCCTGTGACACCGTCTCCCTCCACACCGATAAACTCATCTTT.

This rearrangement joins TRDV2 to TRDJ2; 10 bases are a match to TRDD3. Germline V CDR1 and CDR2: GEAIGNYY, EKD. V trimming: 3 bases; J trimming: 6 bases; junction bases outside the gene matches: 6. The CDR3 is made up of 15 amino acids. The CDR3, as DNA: TGTGCCTGTGACTACTGGGGGATGGGGTCAGCACAACTCTTCTTT. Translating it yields CACDYWGMGSAQLFF.

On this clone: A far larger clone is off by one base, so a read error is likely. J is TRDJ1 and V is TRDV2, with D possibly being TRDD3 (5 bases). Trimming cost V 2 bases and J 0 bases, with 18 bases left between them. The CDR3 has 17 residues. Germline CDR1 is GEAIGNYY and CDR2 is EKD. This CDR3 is CACDRLRGSPDTDKLIF. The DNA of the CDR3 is TGTGCCTGTGACAGGCTGCGGGGGTCTCCCGACACCGATAAACTCATCTTT.

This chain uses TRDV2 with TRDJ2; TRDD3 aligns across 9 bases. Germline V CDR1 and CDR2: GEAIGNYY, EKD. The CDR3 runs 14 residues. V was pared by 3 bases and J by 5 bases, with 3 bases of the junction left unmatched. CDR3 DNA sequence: TGTGCCTGTGACGCCCTGGGGGATACAGCACAACTCTTCTTT. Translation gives CACDALGDTAQLFF.

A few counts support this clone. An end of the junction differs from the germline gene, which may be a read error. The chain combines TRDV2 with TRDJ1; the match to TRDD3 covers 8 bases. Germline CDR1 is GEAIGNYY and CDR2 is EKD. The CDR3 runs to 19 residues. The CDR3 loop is CACDTVPTLDWGYTDNLIF. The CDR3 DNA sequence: TGTGCCTGTGACACCGTGCCTACCCTTGACTGGGGGTACACCGATAACCTCATCTTT.

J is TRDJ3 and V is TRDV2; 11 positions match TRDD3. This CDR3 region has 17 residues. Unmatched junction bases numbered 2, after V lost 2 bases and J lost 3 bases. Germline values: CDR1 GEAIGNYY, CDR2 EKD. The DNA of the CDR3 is TGTGCCTGTGACAATACTGGGGGATACTGGGACACCCGACAGATGTTTTTC. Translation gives CACDNTGGYWDTRQMFF.

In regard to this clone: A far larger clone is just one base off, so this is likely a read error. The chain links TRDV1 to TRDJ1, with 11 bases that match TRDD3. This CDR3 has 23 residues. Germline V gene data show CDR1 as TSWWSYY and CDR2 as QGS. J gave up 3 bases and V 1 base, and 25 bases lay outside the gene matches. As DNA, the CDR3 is TGTGCTCTTGGGGAACAATCTCACTCCTGGGGGATACTAAACCGGGATGGCGCCGATAAACTCATCTTT. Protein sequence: CALGEQSHSWGILNRDGADKLIF.

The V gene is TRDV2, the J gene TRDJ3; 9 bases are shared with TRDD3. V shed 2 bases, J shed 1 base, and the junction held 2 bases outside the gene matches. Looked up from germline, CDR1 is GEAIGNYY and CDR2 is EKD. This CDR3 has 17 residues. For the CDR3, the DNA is TGTGCCTGTGACAATACTGGGGGATCCTGGGACACCCGACAGATGTTTTTC. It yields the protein CACDNTGGSWDTRQMFF.

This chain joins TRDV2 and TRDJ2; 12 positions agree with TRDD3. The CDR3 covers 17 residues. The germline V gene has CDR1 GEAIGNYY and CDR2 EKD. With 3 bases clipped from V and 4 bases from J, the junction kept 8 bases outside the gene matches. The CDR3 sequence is CACDPVLGDTPTAQLFF. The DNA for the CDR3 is TGTGCCTGTGACCCCGTACTGGGGGATACACCGACAGCACAACTCTTCTTT.

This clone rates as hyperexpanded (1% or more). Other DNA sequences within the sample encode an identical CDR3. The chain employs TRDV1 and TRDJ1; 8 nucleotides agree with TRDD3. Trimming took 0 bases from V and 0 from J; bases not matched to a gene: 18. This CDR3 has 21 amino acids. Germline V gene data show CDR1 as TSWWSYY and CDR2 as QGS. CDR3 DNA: TGTGCTCTTGGGGAACTTTTCCCCTACATAACTGGGGGGCTGTACACCGATAAACTCATCTTT. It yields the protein CALGELFPYITGGLYTDKLIF.

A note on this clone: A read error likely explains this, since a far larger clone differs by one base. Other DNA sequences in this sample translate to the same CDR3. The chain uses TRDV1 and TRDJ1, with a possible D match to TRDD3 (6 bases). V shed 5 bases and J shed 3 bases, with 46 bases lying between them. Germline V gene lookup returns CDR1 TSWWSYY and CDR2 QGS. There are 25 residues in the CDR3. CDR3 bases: TGTGCTCTTGGGCCTCCCCCCTCCCCCTTCGTACTGGGTTCCCCATTACACCTACCATCCGATAAACTCATCTTT. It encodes CALGPPPSPFVLGSPLHLPSDKLIF.

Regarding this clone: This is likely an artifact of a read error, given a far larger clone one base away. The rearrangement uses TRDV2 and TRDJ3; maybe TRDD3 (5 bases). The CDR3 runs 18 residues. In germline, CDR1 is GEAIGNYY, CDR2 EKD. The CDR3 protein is CACDTGGTSSWDTREMFF. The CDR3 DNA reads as TGTGCCTGTGACACCGGAGGGACAAGCTCCTGGGACACCCGAGAGATGTTTTTC.

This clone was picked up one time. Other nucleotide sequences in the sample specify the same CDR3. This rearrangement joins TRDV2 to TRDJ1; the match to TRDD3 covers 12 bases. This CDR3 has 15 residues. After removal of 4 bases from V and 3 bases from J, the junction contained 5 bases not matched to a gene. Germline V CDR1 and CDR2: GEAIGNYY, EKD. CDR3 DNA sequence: TGTGCCTGTGAACCACTGGGGGATACTTCCGATAAACTCATCTTT. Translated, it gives CACEPLGDTSDKLIF.

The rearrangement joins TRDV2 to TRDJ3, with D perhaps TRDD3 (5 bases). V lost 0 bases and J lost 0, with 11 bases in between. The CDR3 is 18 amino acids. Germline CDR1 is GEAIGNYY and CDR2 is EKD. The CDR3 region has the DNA TGTGCCTGTGACACCGCGGGATCCAGCTCCTGGGACACCCGACAGATGTTTTTC. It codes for CACDTAGSSSWDTRQMFF.